This TCR beta chain was sequenced for a study of OX40 agonist ivuxolimab in advanced cancers. Study outcomes and limitations: Some nonresponders also had low normalized T-cell clonal expansion.

The method was immunoSEQ multiplex PCR; TCRdb's version includes in-frame clones alone and lacks a portion of them. The sample consists of approximately 24,000 clones, about 75% of them appearing once. As to this clone: What it recognizes is unknown.

Blood got drawn at baseline, again on cycle 4 day 1, and then on cycle 7 day 1. This CDR3 spans 14 amino acids. Germline V lookup: CDR1 SGHRS, CDR2 YFSETQ. Trimming cost V 4 bases and J 8 bases, with 18 bases left between them. Here the sequenced sample was CD4+ or CD8+ T cells sorted from blood, taken in a trial of the OX40 agonist ivuxolimab. This sequence originates from an adult with an advanced solid tumor such as melanoma, head and neck, liver or kidney cancer. The V and J genes are TRBV5-1 and TRBJ1-2; the D gene is possibly TRBD1 (6 bases). Written as DNA, the CDR3 is TGCGCCAGCAGCGAACAACAGGGTATGAGCGGCTACACCTTC. Protein: CASSEQQGMSGYTF.